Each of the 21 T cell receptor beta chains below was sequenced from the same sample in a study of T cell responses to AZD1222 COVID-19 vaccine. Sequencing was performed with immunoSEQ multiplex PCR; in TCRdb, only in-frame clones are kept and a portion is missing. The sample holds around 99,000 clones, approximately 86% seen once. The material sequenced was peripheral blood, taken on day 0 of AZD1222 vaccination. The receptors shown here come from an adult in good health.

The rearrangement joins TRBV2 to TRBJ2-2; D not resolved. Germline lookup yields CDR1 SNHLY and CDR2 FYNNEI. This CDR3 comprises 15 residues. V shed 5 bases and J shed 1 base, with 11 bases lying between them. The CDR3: CASSSFSWNTGELFF. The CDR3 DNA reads TGTGCCAGCAGTTCGTTTAGCTGGAACACCGGGGAGCTGTTTTTT.

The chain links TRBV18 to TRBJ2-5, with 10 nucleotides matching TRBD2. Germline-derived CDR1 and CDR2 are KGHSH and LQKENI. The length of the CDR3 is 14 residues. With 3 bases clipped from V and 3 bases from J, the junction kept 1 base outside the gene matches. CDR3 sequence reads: CASSPTSGEETQYF. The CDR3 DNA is TGTGCCAGCTCACCTACTAGCGGGGAAGAGACCCAGTACTTC.

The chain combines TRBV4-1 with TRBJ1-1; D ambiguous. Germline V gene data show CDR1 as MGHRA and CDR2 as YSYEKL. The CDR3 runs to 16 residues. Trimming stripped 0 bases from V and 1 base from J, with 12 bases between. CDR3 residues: CASSQDPEPKNTEAFF. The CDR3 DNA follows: TGCGCCAGCAGCCAAGACCCGGAGCCTAAGAACACTGAAGCTTTCTTT.

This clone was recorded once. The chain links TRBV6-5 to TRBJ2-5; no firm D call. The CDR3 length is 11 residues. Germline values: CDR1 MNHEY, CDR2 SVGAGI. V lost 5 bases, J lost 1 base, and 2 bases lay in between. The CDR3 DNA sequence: TGTGCCAGCAGTATCCAAGAGACCCAGTACTTC. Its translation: CASSIQETQYF.

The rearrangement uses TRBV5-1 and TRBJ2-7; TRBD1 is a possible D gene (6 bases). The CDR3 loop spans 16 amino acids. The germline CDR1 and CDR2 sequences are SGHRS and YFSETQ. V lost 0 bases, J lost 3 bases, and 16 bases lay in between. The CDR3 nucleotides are TGCGCCAGCAGCTTGGTCCTAGGGGGTACCCTCTACGAGCAGTACTTC. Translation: CASSLVLGGTLYEQYF.

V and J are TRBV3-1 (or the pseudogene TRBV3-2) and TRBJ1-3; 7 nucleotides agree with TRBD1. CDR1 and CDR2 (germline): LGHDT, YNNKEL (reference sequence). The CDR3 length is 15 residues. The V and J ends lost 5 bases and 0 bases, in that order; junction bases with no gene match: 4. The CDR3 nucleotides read TGTGCCAGCAGCAACCGGGACAGCTCTGGAAACACCATATATTTT. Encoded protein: CASSNRDSSGNTIYF.

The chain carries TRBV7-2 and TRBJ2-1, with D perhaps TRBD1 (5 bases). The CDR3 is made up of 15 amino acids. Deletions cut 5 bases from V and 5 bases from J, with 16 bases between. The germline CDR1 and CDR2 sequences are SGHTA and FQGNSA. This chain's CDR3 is CASSPMGHSNNEQFF. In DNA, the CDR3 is TGTGCCAGCAGCCCGATGGGGCACAGCAACAATGAGCAGTTCTTC.

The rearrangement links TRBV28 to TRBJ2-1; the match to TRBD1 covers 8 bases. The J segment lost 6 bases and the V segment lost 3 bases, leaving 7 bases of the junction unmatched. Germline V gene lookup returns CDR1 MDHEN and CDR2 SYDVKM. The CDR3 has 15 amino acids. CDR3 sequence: CASSFSRQGSNEQFF. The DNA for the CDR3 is TGTGCCAGCAGTTTTTCCAGACAGGGGAGCAATGAGCAGTTCTTC.

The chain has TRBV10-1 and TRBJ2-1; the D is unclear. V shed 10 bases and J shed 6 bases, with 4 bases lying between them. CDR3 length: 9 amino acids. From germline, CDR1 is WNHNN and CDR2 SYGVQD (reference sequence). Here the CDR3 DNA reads TGCGCCATGCCCAATGAGCAGTTCTTC. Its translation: CAMPNEQFF.

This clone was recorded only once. CDR3: CASSLPSLETQYF. Written as DNA, the CDR3 is TGTGCCAGCAGCTTACCGTCGCTAGAGACCCAGTACTTC. The chain joins TRBV7-7 to TRBJ2-5; D not certain. The CDR3 is 13 amino acids. The germline gives CDR1 SSHAT, CDR2 FNYEAQ (reference sequence). Trimming took off 2 bases at V and 4 bases at J, with 8 bases between the two ends.

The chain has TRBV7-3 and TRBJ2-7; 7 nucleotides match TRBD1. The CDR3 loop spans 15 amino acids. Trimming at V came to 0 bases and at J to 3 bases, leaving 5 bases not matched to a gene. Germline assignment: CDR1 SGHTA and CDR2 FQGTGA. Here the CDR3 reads CASSLTTGYVYEQYF. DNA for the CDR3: TGTGCCAGCAGCTTAACGACAGGGTACGTCTACGAGCAGTACTTC.

The CDR3 DNA reads TGTGCCAGCAGCCAAGATTTGGCGGCTAGCGGGGTGAACACCGGGGAGCTGTTTTTT. Residues: CASSQDLAASGVNTGELFF. This sequence joins TRBV3-1 (or the pseudogene TRBV3-2) and TRBJ2-2; TRBD2 agrees at 9 bases. This CDR3 has 19 amino acids. Germline loops: CDR1 LGHDT, CDR2 YNNKEL (reference sequence). The trim removed 0 bases at V and 1 base at J, leaving 9 bases unmatched.

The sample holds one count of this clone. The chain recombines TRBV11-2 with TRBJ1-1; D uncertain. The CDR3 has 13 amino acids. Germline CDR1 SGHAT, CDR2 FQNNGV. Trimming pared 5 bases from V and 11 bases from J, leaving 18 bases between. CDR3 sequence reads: CASSQRLNMRAFF. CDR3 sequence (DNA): TGTGCCAGCAGCCAAAGACTGAACATGCGGGCTTTCTTT.

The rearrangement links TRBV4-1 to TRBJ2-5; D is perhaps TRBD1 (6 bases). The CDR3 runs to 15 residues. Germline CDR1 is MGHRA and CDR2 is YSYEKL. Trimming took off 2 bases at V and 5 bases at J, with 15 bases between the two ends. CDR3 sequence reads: CASSQSTYDRETQYF. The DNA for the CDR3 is TGCGCCAGCAGCCAAAGCACCTATGACAGGGAGACCCAGTACTTC.

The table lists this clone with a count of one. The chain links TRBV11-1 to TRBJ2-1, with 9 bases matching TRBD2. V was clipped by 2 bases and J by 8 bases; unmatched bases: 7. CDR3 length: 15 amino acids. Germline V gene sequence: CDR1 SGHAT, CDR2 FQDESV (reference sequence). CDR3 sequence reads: CASSLWASGAYEQFF. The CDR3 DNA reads TGTGCCAGCAGCTTATGGGCTAGCGGGGCTTATGAGCAGTTCTTC.

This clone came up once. CDR3 in DNA: TGTGCCAGCAGCGTACGGGGAGAGACCCAGTACTTC. Its protein is CASSVRGETQYF. The rearrangement links TRBV21-1 to TRBJ2-5; the table's D call, TRBD2, was not checked against the DNA. TRBV21-1 is tagged as a pseudogene. The CDR3 runs 12 residues.

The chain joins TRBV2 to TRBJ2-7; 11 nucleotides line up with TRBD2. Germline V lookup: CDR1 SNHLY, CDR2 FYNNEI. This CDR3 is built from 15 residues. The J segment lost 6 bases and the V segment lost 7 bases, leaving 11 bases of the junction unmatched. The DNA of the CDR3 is TGTGCCAGCAACCGGCTAGCGGGGGGCCTCGCCGAGCAGTACTTC. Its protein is CASNRLAGGLAEQYF.

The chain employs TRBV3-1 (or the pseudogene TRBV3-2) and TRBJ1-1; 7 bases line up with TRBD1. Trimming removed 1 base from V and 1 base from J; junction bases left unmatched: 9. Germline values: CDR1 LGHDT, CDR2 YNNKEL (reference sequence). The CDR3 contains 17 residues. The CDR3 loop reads CASSQGFTGQPNTEAFF. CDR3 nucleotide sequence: TGTGCCAGCAGCCAAGGGTTTACGGGACAGCCGAACACTGAAGCTTTCTTT.

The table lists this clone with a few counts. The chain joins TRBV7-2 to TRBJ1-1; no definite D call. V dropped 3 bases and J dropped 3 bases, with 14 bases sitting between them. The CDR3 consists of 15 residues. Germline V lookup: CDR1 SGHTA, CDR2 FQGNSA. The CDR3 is CASSLGPVGDTEAFF. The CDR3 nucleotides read TGTGCCAGCAGCTTGGGTCCGGTGGGTGACACTGAAGCTTTCTTT.

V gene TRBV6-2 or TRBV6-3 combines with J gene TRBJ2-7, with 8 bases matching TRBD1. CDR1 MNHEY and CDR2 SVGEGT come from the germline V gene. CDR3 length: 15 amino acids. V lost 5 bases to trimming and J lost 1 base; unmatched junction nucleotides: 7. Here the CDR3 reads CASSPTGTGSYEQYF. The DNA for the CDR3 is TGTGCCAGCAGTCCGACCGGGACAGGTTCCTACGAGCAGTACTTC.

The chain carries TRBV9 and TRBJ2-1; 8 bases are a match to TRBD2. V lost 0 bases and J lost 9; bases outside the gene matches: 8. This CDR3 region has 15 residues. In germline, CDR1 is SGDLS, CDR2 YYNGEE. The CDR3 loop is CASSVARRGDAEQFF. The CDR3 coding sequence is TGTGCCAGCAGCGTAGCTCGGCGGGGGGATGCTGAGCAGTTCTTC.